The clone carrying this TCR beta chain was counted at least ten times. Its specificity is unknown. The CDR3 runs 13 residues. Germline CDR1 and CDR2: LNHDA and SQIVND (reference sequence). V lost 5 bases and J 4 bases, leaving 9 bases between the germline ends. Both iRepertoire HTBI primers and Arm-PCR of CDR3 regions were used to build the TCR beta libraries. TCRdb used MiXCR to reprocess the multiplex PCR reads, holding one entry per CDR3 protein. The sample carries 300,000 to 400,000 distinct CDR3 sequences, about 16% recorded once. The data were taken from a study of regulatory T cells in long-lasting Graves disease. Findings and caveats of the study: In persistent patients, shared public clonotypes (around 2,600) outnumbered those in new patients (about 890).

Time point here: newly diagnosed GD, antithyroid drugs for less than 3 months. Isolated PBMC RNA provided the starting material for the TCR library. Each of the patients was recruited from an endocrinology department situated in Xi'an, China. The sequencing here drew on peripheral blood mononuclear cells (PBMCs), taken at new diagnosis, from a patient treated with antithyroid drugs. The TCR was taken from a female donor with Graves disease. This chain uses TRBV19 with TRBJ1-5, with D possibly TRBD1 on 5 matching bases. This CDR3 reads CASSAQANQPQHF. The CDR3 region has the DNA TGTGCCAGTAGTGCACAGGCTAATCAGCCCCAGCATTTT.